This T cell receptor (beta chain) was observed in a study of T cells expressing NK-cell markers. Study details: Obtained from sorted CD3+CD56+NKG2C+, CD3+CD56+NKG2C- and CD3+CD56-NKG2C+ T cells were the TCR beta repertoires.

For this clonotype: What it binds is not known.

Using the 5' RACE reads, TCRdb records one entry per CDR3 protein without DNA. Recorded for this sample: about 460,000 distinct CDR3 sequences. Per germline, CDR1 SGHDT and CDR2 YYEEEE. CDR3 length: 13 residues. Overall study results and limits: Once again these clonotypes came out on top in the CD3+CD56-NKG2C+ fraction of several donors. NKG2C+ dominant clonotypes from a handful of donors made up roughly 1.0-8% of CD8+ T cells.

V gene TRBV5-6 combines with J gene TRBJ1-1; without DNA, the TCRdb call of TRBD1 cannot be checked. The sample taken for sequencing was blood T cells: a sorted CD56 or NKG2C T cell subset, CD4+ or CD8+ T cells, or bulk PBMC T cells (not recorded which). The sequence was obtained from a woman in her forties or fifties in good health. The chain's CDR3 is CASTLQGALEAFF.